The clone carrying this TCR beta chain turned up a few times. Its antigen is as yet unknown. This sample stems from a study of cytotoxic CD8 clonotypes in ibrutinib-treated CLL. Findings and limits, study-wide: Clonality grew at ibrutinib response; at progression, it decreased back toward baseline. Baseline clonality, higher than in age-matched healthy donors, tracked circulating CD8+ T-cell counts.

The planned depth of sequencing spanned 1 in 200,000 to 1 in 1 million T cells. The table came from immunoSEQ multiplex PCR; TCRdb's copy has only in-frame clones and leaves some out. This sample has around 15,000 clones, with 55% to 65% found just once. Unmatched junction bases numbered 6, after V lost 7 bases and J lost 6 bases. The CDR3 is 13 residues long. Germline-derived CDR1 and CDR2 are MDHEN and SYDVKM. The sequence derives from a human donor with chronic lymphocytic leukemia. The specimen was PBMCs, collected before ibrutinib treatment. The chain is built from TRBV28 and TRBJ1-5, with 7 bases lining up with TRBD1. Here the CDR3 DNA reads TGTGCCAGCATTCGAGGGGGCAGTCAGCCCCAGCATTTT. Translated, it gives CASIRGGSQPQHF.